This T cell receptor beta chain was sequenced for a study of cytomegalovirus exposure and HLA in healthy donors. PCR employed 60 Vbeta and 13 Jbeta primers. Sequencing was performed with immunoSEQ multiplex PCR; in TCRdb, only in-frame clones are kept and a portion is missing. The table has approximately 97,000 clones, 78% seen once. CDR1 and CDR2 (germline): SNHLY, FYNNEI. V trimming: 7 bases; J trimming: 3 bases; junction bases outside the gene matches: 8. The CDR3 sequence is 14 residues long. J is TRBJ2-5 and V is TRBV2, with 7 bases matching TRBD1. The source material was PBMCs. The receptor was derived from a woman aged 40-49 years in good health and CMV-seropositive. For the CDR3, the DNA is TGTGCCAGCACCCTAGGGGGCGGAGAAGAGACCCAGTACTTC. The encoded protein is CASTLGGGEETQYF.